This T cell receptor beta chain was observed in a study of T-cell memory formation after mild COVID-19. Study overall: TCR clusters were largely donor specific. Findings of the study overall: The study found contracting CD4+ clones mainly in CM and EM and contracting CD8+ clones in EMRA.

This clonotype was detected a few times. Its antigen is undetermined. The CDR3 totals 12 residues. V lost 5 bases to trimming and J lost 5 bases, with 7 bases between them. CDR1 and CDR2 (germline): SNHLY, FYNNEI. Constant-segment primers served in 5'RACE that generated TCR alpha and TCR beta cDNA libraries bearing sample barcodes and UMIs. Using its own MiXCR run on the 5' RACE reads, TCRdb lists one record per CDR3 protein. The sample records around 130,000 distinct CDR3 sequences, 14% being singletons. The sample comprised PBMCs or a T cell subset sorted from them (not recorded which). V usage is TRBV2 and J usage is TRBJ1-5, with no clear D. The source is an adult woman who had mild COVID-19 (a few samples of this study predate the infection). Cell type and time point are not known. The CDR3: CASSSGYQPQHF. The CDR3 DNA reads as TGTGCCAGCAGTTCAGGTTATCAGCCCCAGCATTTT.